This T cell receptor (beta chain) comes out of a study of shared clonotypes between healthy human individuals. The CDR3 is 13 residues long. In germline, CDR1 is SNHLY, CDR2 FYNNEI. With 3 bases removed from V and 11 bases from J, the gap between germline ends came to 14 bases. Execution of the assay was at deep level. In the authors' workflow: There were no quality scores in the junction-only immunoSEQ sequences, so filtering differed. Assay: immunoSEQ multiplex PCR; the TCRdb copy retains only in-frame clones and omits some. V and J calls and clone size are given by that table; D and trimming were obtained from the DNA. The sample lists some 500,000 clones, around 77% occurring once.

The chain combines TRBV2 with TRBJ1-3; D is perhaps TRBD1 (6 bases). The clonotype originates from a woman in her forties in good health. Some clones in this sample may be carry-over from other donors' samples. The sample comprised PBMCs. CDR3 bases: TGTGCCAGCAGTGAGGTCCCAGGGGAGGCCATATATTTT. It codes for CASSEVPGEAIYF.